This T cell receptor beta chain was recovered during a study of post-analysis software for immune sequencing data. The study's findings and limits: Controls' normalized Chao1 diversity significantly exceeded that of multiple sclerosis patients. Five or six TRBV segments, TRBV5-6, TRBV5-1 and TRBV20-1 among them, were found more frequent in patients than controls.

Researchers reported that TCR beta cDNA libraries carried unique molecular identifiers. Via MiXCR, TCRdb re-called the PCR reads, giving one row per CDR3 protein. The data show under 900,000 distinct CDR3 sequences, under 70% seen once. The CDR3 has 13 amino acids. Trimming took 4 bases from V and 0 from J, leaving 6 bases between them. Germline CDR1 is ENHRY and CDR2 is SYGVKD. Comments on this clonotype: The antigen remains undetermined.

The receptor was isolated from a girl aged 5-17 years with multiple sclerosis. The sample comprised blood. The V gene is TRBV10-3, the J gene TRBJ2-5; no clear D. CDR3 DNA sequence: TGTGCCATCAGTGCTCTATACCAAGAGACCCAGTACTTC. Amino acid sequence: CAISALYQETQYF.